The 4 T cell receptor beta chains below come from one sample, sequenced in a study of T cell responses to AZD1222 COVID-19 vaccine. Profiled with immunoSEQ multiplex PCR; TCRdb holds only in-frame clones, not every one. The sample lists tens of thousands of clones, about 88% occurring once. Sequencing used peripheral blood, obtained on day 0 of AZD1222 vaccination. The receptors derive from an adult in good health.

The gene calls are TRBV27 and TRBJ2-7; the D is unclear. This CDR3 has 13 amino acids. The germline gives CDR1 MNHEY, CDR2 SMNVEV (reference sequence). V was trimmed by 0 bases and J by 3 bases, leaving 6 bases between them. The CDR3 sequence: CASSLSIGYEQYF. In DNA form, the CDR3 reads TGTGCCAGCAGTTTATCTATCGGCTACGAGCAGTACTTC.

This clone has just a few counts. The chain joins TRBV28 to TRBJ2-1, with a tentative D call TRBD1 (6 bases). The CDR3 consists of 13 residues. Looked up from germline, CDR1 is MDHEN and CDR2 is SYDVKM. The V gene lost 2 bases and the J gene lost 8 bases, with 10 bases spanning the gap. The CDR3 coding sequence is TGTGCCAGCAGTTTAACAGGGAATGATGAGCAGTTCTTC. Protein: CASSLTGNDEQFF.

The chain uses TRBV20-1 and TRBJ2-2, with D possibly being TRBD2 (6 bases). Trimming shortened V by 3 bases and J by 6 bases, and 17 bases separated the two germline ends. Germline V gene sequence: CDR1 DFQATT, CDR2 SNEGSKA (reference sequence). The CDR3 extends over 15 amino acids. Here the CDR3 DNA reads TGCAGTGCTAGTGCAGCGGGCGGTGGCGCCGGGGAGCTGTTTTTT. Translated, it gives CSASAAGGGAGELFF.

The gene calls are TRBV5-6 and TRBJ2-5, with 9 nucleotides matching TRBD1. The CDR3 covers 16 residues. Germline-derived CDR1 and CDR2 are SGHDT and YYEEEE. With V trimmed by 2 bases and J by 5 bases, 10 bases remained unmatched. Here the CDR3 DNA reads TGTGCCAGCAGCTTATTACAGGGGGCCGTGGGGGAGACCCAGTACTTC. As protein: CASSLLQGAVGETQYF.